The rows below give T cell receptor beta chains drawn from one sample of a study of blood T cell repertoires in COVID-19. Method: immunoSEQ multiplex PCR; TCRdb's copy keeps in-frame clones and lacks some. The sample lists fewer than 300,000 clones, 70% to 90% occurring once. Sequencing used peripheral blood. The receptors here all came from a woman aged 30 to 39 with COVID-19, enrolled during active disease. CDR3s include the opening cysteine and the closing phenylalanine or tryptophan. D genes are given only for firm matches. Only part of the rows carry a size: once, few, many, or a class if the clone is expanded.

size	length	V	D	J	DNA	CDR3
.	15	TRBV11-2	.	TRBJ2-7	TGTGCCAGCAGCTTAGGTTCAGGGGTGTCCTACGAGCAGTACTTC	CASSLGSGVSYEQYF
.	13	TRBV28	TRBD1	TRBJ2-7	TGTGCCAGCAAGTCGACAGGGCGGTACGAGCAGTACTTC	CASKSTGRYEQYF
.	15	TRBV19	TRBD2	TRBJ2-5	TGTGCCAGTAGTATCCTAGCGGGGGGCCCCGAGACCCAGTACTTC	CASSILAGGPETQYF
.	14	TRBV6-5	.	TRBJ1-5	TGTGCCAGCAGTTACACAGGGAGTGCGGAGCCCCAGCATTTT	CASSYTGSAEPQHF
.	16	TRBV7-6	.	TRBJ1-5	TGTGCCAGCAGCTTAGCAGGCGGGGGCAGCAATCAGCCCCAGCATTTT	CASSLAGGGSNQPQHF
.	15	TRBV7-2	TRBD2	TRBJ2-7	TGTGCCAGCAGCCTCCGCGGGGGGTTCTCCTACGAGCAGTACTTC	CASSLRGGFSYEQYF
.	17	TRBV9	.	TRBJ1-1	.	CASIATQRGMDGLKLSF
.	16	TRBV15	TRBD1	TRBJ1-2	TGTGCCACCAGCAGAGTTGCTATCGGGACAGGGGATGGCTACACCTTC	CATSRVAIGTGDGYTF
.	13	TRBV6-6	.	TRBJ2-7	TGTGCCAGCAGTGGTGGGGGGGCCGGGGAGCAGTACTTC	CASSGGGAGEQYF
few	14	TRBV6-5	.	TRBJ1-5	TGTGCCAGCAGTTACTCGAGTCTCAATCAGCCCCAGCATTTT	CASSYSSLNQPQHF
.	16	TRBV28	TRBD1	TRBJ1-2	TGTGCCAGCAGTCTCGGACAGGGGCTATTTCCCCCTGGCTACACCTTC	CASSLGQGLFPPGYTF
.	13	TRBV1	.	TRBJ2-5	TGCACCAGCAGGAGGTCACACCAAGAGACCCAGTACTTC	CTSRRSHQETQYF
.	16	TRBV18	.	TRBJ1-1	TGTGCCAGCTCACCCACCCCTGGTGGGGGAGGGACTGAAGCTTTCTTT	CASSPTPGGGGTEAFF
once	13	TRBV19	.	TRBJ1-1	TGTGCCAGTACCTTACAATTGAACACTGAAGCTTTCTTT	CASTLQLNTEAFF
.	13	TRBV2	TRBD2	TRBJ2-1	TGTGCCAGCAGTATAGCGGGGCCCGGGGAGCAGTTCTTC	CASSIAGPGEQFF
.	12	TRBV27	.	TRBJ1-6	TGTGCCAGCAGTTCGGACTATTCACCCCTCCACTTT	CASSSDYSPLHF
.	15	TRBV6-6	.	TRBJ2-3	TGTGCCAGCAGTTACTCGGGGGGGCTGGAAGATACGCAGTATTTT	CASSYSGGLEDTQYF
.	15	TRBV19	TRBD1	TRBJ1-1	TGTGCCAGTAGTTCCGGACAGGGCATGAACACTGAAGCTTTCTTT	CASSSGQGMNTEAFF
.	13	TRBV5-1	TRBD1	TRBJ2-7	TGCGCCAGCAGCTTGGATGGGACAGGCGAGCAGTACTTC	CASSLDGTGEQYF
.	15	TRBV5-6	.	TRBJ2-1	TGTGCCAGCAGCTTTTTGGGCCACTCCTACAATGAGCAGTTCTTC	CASSFLGHSYNEQFF
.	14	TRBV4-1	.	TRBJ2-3	TGCGCCAGCAGCCAAGGACTCCGGGGTAAGGAGCAGTATTTT	CASSQGLRGKEQYF
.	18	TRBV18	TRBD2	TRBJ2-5	TGTGCCAGCTCACCACCTCCCTTGACTAGCGGGGTACAAGAGACCCAGTACTTC	CASSPPPLTSGVQETQYF
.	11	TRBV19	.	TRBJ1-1	TGTGCCAGTACCCTCGGAGCTGAAGCTTTCTTT	CASTLGAEAFF
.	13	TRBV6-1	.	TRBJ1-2	TGTGCCAGCAGTGAACGGGATAACTATGGCTACACCTTC	CASSERDNYGYTF
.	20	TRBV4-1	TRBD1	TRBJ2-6	TGCGCCAGCAGCCAAGGGACAGGGGACGCTCTGCTCTCTGGGGCCAACGTCCTGACTTTC	CASSQGTGDALLSGANVLTF
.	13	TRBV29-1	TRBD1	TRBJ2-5	TGCAGCGTGACCGGGACAGGGATCGAGACCCAGTACTTC	CSVTGTGIETQYF